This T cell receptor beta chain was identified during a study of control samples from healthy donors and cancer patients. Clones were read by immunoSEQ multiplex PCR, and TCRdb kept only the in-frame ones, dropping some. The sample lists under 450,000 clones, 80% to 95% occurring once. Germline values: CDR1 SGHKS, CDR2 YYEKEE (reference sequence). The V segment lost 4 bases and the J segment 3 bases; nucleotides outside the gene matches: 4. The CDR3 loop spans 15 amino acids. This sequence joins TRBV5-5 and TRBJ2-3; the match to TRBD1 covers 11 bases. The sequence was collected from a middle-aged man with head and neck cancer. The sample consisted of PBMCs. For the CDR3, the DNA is TGTGCCAGCAGCGCGGGACAGGGGGTAACAGATACGCAGTATTTT. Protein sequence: CASSAGQGVTDTQYF.